This T cell receptor beta chain was sequenced in a study of control samples from healthy donors and cancer patients. The CDR3 has 16 amino acids. V shed 4 bases and J 8 bases; nucleotides not matched to a gene: 11. Per the germline V gene, CDR1 is LNHNV and CDR2 is YYDKDF (reference sequence). Sequencing used immunoSEQ multiplex PCR; TCRdb keeps in-frame clones, though not all of them. The sample includes some 110,000 clones, 75% to 90% of them seen just once. V usage is TRBV15 and J usage is TRBJ1-6, with TRBD1 matching over 7 bases. The receptor's source is a woman in her 50s with colorectal cancer. Sequencing used PBMCs. CDR3 region: CATSKSTGTVDSPLHF. The CDR3 DNA follows: TGTGCCACCAGCAAATCTACCGGGACAGTCGATTCACCCCTCCACTTT.